The 5 T cell receptor beta chains listed next were all sequenced from one sample in a study of blood T cell repertoires in COVID-19. Using immunoSEQ multiplex PCR, the repertoire was profiled, and TCRdb retains in-frame clones only, with some absent. This table has 250,000 or so clones, about 89% appearing once. The source material was PBMCs or T cells enriched from blood (not recorded which). These receptors originate from a woman between 18 and 30 years old who had recovered from COVID-19.

Here the CDR3 reads CASSPLLGGEYEQYF. The CDR3 DNA reads TGTGCCAGCAGCCCTTTATTGGGGGGGGAGTACGAGCAGTACTTC. The chain employs TRBV3-1 (or the pseudogene TRBV3-2) and TRBJ2-7; 7 bases are shared with TRBD2. CDR1 is LGHDT, CDR2 YNNKEL, per germline (reference sequence). Trimming removed 4 bases from V and 4 bases from J; junction bases left unmatched: 10. This CDR3 is 15 amino acids long.

The J gene is TRBJ2-1, the V gene TRBV7-3; D is perhaps TRBD2 (6 bases). Germline CDR1 reads SGHTA; CDR2 reads FQGTGA. V lost 2 bases to trimming and J lost 3 bases, with 11 bases between them. CDR3 length: 15 amino acids. Here the CDR3 DNA reads TGTGCCAGCAGCTTAGCCGGGAGTGGCTACAATGAGCAGTTCTTC. Its translation is CASSLAGSGYNEQFF.

Only one count was recorded for this clone. The genes are TRBV30 and TRBJ2-7, with D possibly TRBD1 on 6 matching bases. The CDR3 has 15 residues. Germline loops: CDR1 GTSNPN, CDR2 SVGIG (reference sequence). V shed 1 base and J shed 0 bases, with 13 bases lying between them. The CDR3: CAWSADRLSSYEQYF. The CDR3 bases are TGTGCCTGGAGTGCTGACAGGCTAAGCTCCTACGAGCAGTACTTC.

V is TRBV11-3 and J is TRBJ2-5; D remains unclear. Germline V CDR1 and CDR2: SGHNT, YENEEA. The CDR3 runs 13 residues. Trimming took 3 bases from V and 5 from J, leaving 10 bases between them. CDR3 nucleotides: TGTGCCAGCAGCTTCGGGTTTTGGGAGACCCAGTACTTC. This translates into CASSFGFWETQYF.

V usage is TRBV20-1 and J usage is TRBJ2-1; weak D call: TRBD1 (7 bases). Germline lookup yields CDR1 DFQATT and CDR2 SNEGSKA (reference sequence). Trimming left V 3 bases short and J 5 bases short, with 20 bases between. CDR3 length: 16 amino acids. CDR3 protein: CSASIEAGQWNNEQFF. The CDR3 DNA sequence: TGCAGTGCTAGTATAGAGGCGGGACAGTGGAACAATGAGCAGTTCTTC.